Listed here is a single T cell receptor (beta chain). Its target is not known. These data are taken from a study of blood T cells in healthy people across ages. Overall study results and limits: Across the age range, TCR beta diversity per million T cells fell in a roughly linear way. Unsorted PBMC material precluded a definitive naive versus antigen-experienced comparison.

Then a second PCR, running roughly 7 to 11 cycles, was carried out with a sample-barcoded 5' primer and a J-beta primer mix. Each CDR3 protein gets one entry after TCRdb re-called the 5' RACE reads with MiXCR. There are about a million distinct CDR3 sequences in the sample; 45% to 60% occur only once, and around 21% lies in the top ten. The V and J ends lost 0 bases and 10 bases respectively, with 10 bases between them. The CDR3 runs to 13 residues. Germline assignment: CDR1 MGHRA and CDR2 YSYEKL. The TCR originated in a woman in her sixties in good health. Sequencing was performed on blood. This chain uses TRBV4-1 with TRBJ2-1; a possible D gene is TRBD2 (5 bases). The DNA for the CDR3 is TGCGCCAGCAGCCAAGAAGAGGGCAGGGAGCAGTTCTTC. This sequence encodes CASSQEEGREQFF.